The 7 T cell receptor beta chains given below trace back to one sample, sequenced in a study of shared clonotypes between healthy human individuals. TCRdb's table, derived via immunoSEQ multiplex PCR, lists solely in-frame clones and lacks some. The sample has some 1.1 million clones, approximately 77% seen once. Sequencing was performed on memory CD4+ T cells from PBMCs. This sample's subset: CD45RA-negative fraction. The receptors derive from a man aged 18-30 years in good health. Some clones in this sample may be carry-over from other donors' samples.

The genes are TRBV9 and TRBJ1-2; D remains unclear. The CDR3 consists of 16 residues. Germline loops: CDR1 SGDLS, CDR2 YYNGEE. Between the trimmed V and J ends, which lost 0 bases and 8 bases, there was a span of 20 bases. The DNA for the CDR3 is TGTGCCAGCAGCGTAGCCCATACCCTTAACCCTATGGGCTACACCTTC. Translating gives CASSVAHTLNPMGYTF.

The chain joins TRBV19 to TRBJ1-1; 12 positions agree with TRBD1. The CDR3 is 19 amino acids. The J segment lost 6 bases and the V segment lost 6 bases, leaving 20 bases of the junction unmatched. Germline V gene data show CDR1 as LNHDA and CDR2 as SQIVND (reference sequence). The CDR3 nucleotides are TGTGCCAGTAGCCCCACGGGACAGGGGGCCCCCAGGGCTAGGGCTGAAGCTTTCTTT. Its translation: CASSPTGQGAPRARAEAFF. The variable domain in full, completed from reference TRBV19 and TRBJ1-1, reads DGGITQSPKYLFRKEGQNVTLSCEQNLNHDAMYWYRQDPGQGLRLIYYSQIVNDFQKGDIAEGYSVSREKKESFPLTVTSAQKNPTAFYLCASSPTGQGAPRARAEAFFGQGTRLTVV.

The gene calls are TRBV5-1 and TRBJ1-5, with D possibly matching TRBD1 (5 bases). Germline assignment: CDR1 SGHRS and CDR2 YFSETQ. The CDR3 sequence is 15 residues long. V was pared by 0 bases and J by 3 bases, with 10 bases between. CDR3: CASSLEGAFNQPQHF. In DNA form, the CDR3 reads TGCGCCAGCAGCTTGGAAGGGGCCTTCAATCAGCCCCAGCATTTT.

This clone was seen a single time. V gene TRBV5-1 combines with J gene TRBJ1-1; D remains unclear. CDR1 and CDR2 from the germline V gene are SGHRS and YFSETQ. The CDR3 length is 13 residues. V lost 0 bases and J lost 3, with 6 bases in between. This chain's CDR3 is CASSLGEDTEAFF. The CDR3, as DNA: TGCGCCAGCAGCTTGGGGGAGGACACTGAAGCTTTCTTT.

The chain carries TRBV7-2 and TRBJ1-2, with 10 bases aligning to TRBD1. J lost 3 bases, V lost 3 bases, and 7 bases had no gene match. CDR1 and CDR2 (germline): SGHTA, FQGNSA. This CDR3 has 16 amino acids. The CDR3 spells CASSLFSGTGDYGYTF. The CDR3 bases are TGTGCCAGCAGCTTGTTTTCCGGGACAGGGGACTATGGCTACACCTTC.

This clone was observed at least ten times. The gene calls are TRBV18 and TRBJ1-1; perhaps TRBD1 as D (5 bases). In germline, CDR1 is KGHSH, CDR2 LQKENI. The CDR3 loop spans 14 amino acids. Trimming took 1 base from V and 6 from J, leaving 12 bases between them. CDR3 region: CASSPLEGRAEAFF. The DNA for the CDR3 is TGTGCCAGCTCACCACTTGAGGGGCGGGCTGAAGCTTTCTTT.

Comments on this clone: Other DNA sequences in the same sample also yield this CDR3. The V call is TRBV18, the J call TRBJ2-7; unclear D gene. Trimming pared 3 bases from V and 2 bases from J, leaving 8 bases between. The CDR3 length is 13 residues. Looked up from germline, CDR1 is KGHSH and CDR2 is LQKENI. The CDR3 here is CASSPSMTYEQYF. The CDR3 coding sequence is TGTGCCAGCTCACCCTCAATGACCTACGAGCAGTACTTC.